The 31 T cell receptor beta chains below all came from one sample that was sequenced in a study of T cells in Graves' hyperthyroidism and ophthalmopathy. There were TCR beta CDR3 regions amplified from RNA transcripts. In the first-round RT-PCR of the TCR CDR3, the HTBI primer set was used. MiXCR, applied by TCRdb to the multiplex PCR reads, yields one record per CDR3 protein. The sample consists of around 700,000 distinct CDR3 sequences, approximately 18% of them appearing once. The material sequenced was blood. These receptor sequences come from a woman between 50 and 59 years old with Graves' hyperthyroidism that later progressed to Graves' ophthalmopathy.

This clonotype was observed a few times. The chain links TRBV4-1 to TRBJ2-5; the match to TRBD2 covers 12 bases. Germline loops: CDR1 MGHRA, CDR2 YSYEKL. The J segment lost 6 bases and the V segment lost 6 bases, leaving 20 bases of the junction unmatched. The CDR3 spans 19 residues. The CDR3 coding sequence is TGCGCCAGCAGTCCTAAGCTGCTGCAAAGACTAGCGGGGGACCAGACCCAGTACTTC. Its translation is CASSPKLLQRLAGDQTQYF.

This clonotype was recorded many times. This chain links TRBV4-1 with TRBJ2-7; 7 bases line up with TRBD1. The J segment lost 0 bases and the V segment lost 4 bases, leaving 6 bases of the junction unmatched. Looked up from germline, CDR1 is MGHRA and CDR2 is YSYEKL. This CDR3 region has 15 residues. The CDR3 spells CASSLGQASSYEQYF. The CDR3 nucleotides are TGCGCCAGCAGCCTCGGACAGGCGAGCTCCTACGAGCAGTACTTC.

The CDR3 nucleotides are TGTGCCAGTAGCACCCAGACCTCGGAGGGCTACACCTTC. Translating gives CASSTQTSEGYTF. The chain carries TRBV19 and TRBJ1-2; no reliable D call. With 6 bases removed from V and 8 bases from J, the gap between germline ends came to 16 bases. The CDR3 is 13 amino acids. Germline assignment: CDR1 LNHDA and CDR2 SQIVND (reference sequence).

Concerning this clonotype: It may be a read error: a sequence one base away is much more abundant. CDR3 DNA sequence: TGTGCCAGCAGCGTGACCCGGACCTACGAGCGGTACTTC. Its protein is CASSVTRTYERYF. The chain has TRBV3-1 and TRBJ2-7; no reliable D call. Germline assignment: CDR1 LGHDT and CDR2 YNNKEL (reference sequence). This CDR3 is 13 amino acids long.

This clonotype appeared many times. J is TRBJ2-3 and V is TRBV11-1; 11 positions agree with TRBD2. CDR3 length equals 16 residues. CDR1 is SGHAT, CDR2 FQDESV, per germline (reference sequence). Trimming removed 4 bases from V and 4 bases from J; junction bases left unmatched: 7. The CDR3 DNA is TGTGCCAGCAGCTCGCTGACTAGCGGGGTGGCAGATACGCAGTATTTT. This translates into CASSSLTSGVADTQYF.

This clonotype was picked up a small number of times. The rearrangement uses TRBV6-2 or TRBV6-3 and TRBJ2-1, with D perhaps TRBD2 (7 bases). The CDR3 runs 14 residues. Trimming took off 7 bases at V and 4 bases at J, with 14 bases between the two ends. Germline assignment: CDR1 MNHEY and CDR2 SVGEGT. Here the CDR3 reads CASTPRGAYNEQFF. As DNA, the CDR3 is TGTGCCAGCACTCCCCGGGGGGCTTACAATGAGCAGTTCTTC.

This clonotype was found a few times. Here the CDR3 reads CAISRQGDQSPLHF. The CDR3 DNA is TGTGCCATCAGTCGACAGGGCGACCAGTCACCCCTCCACTTT. This chain joins TRBV10-3 and TRBJ1-6, with TRBD1 matching 7 bases. Losses at the gene ends were 5 bases for V and 10 bases for J; bases not matched to a gene: 8. Germline V gives CDR1 ENHRY, CDR2 SYGVKD. The CDR3 totals 14 residues.

This chain uses TRBV5-8 with TRBJ1-1, with D uncertain. The CDR3 is 11 amino acids. The V end lost 2 bases, the J end lost 8 bases, and 7 bases lay between the germline ends. From germline, CDR1 is SGHTS and CDR2 YDEGEE. The CDR3 nucleotides read TGTGCCAGCAGCTTCTCTAGGGAAGCTTTCTTT. Protein: CASSFSREAFF.

This clonotype was recorded many times. The CDR3 here is CASSFLVGEKLFF. Here the CDR3 DNA reads TGTGCCAGCAGCTTCCTCGTGGGGGAAAAACTGTTTTTT. The chain uses TRBV12-3 or TRBV12-4 and TRBJ1-4; D gene ambiguous. Trimming removed 6 bases from V and 8 bases from J, with 13 bases in between. CDR3 size: 13 residues.

This clonotype has a handful of counts. The rearrangement uses TRBV18 and TRBJ2-3, with TRBD1 matching over 7 bases. The germline V gene has CDR1 KGHSH and CDR2 LQKENI. The CDR3 sequence is 15 residues long. V was pared by 5 bases and J by 4 bases, with 9 bases of the junction left unmatched. CDR3 residues: CASSATGAGADTQYF. In nucleotides, the CDR3 is TGTGCCAGCTCAGCTACAGGGGCCGGTGCAGATACGCAGTATTTT.

For the CDR3, the DNA is TGCGCCAGCAGCCACGAAGGGGGCGGCACAGATACGCAGTATTTT. This encodes CASSHEGGGTDTQYF. The chain combines TRBV4-1 with TRBJ2-3, with 7 bases that match TRBD1. The CDR3 spans 15 residues. Trimming cost V 3 bases and J 1 base; bases outside gene matches: 4. Germline assignment: CDR1 MGHRA and CDR2 YSYEKL.

This rearrangement joins TRBV5-1 to TRBJ2-7; 7 bases align to TRBD2. CDR3 length: 14 amino acids. Germline V lookup: CDR1 SGHRS, CDR2 YFSETQ. V lost 2 bases, J lost 3 bases, and 5 bases stayed unmatched. The CDR3 is CASSFSGLDYEQYF. The CDR3 DNA reads as TGCGCCAGCAGCTTCTCCGGACTAGACTACGAGCAGTACTTC.

This clonotype came up many times. The genes are TRBV5-1 and TRBJ2-2, with TRBD1 matching over 9 bases. Germline V gene data show CDR1 as SGHRS and CDR2 as YFSETQ. The CDR3 spans 14 residues. Trimming took 3 bases from V and 9 from J; bases not matched to a gene: 6. DNA for the CDR3: TGCGCCAGCAGCTGGGACAGGGAGGCCCGGGAGCTGTTTTTT. This sequence encodes CASSWDREARELFF.

Comments on this clonotype: An end of the junction does not agree with germline; a read error may underlie this. V usage is TRBV20-1 and J usage is TRBJ1-5; D not resolved. CDR1 DFQATT and CDR2 SNEGSKA come from the germline V gene (reference sequence). The length of the CDR3 is 15 residues. The CDR3 reads CSVSGTAFSDQPQHF. CDR3 coding DNA: TGCAGTGTTTCGGGAACCGCCTTTAGCGATCAGCCCCAGCATTTT.

In this sample, this clonotype turned up a few times. The chain carries TRBV5-8 and TRBJ1-4; D gene uncertain. Germline V gene lookup returns CDR1 SGHTS and CDR2 YDEGEE. V lost 1 base to trimming and J lost 3 bases, with 10 bases between them. The CDR3 runs to 15 residues. The chain's CDR3 is CASSLYALPNEKLFF. The CDR3 bases are TGTGCCAGCAGCTTGTACGCCCTTCCTAATGAAAAACTGTTTTTT.

This clonotype was seen a handful of times. CDR3 coding DNA: TGTGCCAGCAGCTTCATAGTGGGGGCTAGCGGGGGCACAGATACGCAGTATTTT. This codes for CASSFIVGASGGTDTQYF. The J gene is TRBJ2-3, the V gene TRBV5-6; 9 bases align to TRBD2. The CDR3 is made up of 18 amino acids. The V gene's germline CDR1 is SGHDT and CDR2 YYEEEE. J gave up 1 base and V 2 bases, and 11 bases lay outside the gene matches.

Written as DNA, the CDR3 is TGTGCCAGCAGCTTTGGGACTAGCGGGGATAGAGATACGCAGTATTTT. It translates to CASSFGTSGDRDTQYF. The rearrangement uses TRBV7-6 and TRBJ2-3; 13 bases map to TRBD2. The CDR3 runs to 16 residues. The junction had 5 bases not matched to a gene; V was cut back by 3 bases and J by 5 bases. Germline V gene data show CDR1 as SGHVS and CDR2 as FNYEAQ.

The chain employs TRBV3-1 and TRBJ1-2, with 8 nucleotides matching TRBD1. The germline gives CDR1 LGHDT, CDR2 YNNKEL (reference sequence). There are 17 residues in the CDR3. J lost 2 bases, V lost 1 base, and 9 bases had no gene match. The CDR3 reads CASSQVFQGALNYGYTF. The CDR3 DNA sequence: TGTGCCAGCAGCCAAGTTTTCCAGGGGGCATTGAACTATGGCTACACCTTC. The variable domain in full, completed from reference TRBV3-1 and TRBJ1-2, reads DTAVSQTPKYLVTQMGNDKSIKCEQNLGHDTMYWYKQDSKKFLKIMFSYNNKELIINETVPNRFSPKSPDKAHLNLHINSLELGDSAVYFCASSQVFQGALNYGYTFGSGTRLTVV.

This clonotype was counted between two and nine times. This chain joins TRBV5-1 and TRBJ1-2; 7 positions match TRBD1. The CDR3 sequence is 18 residues long. CDR1 and CDR2 from the germline V gene are SGHRS and YFSETQ. Losses at the gene ends were 1 base for V and 0 bases for J; bases not matched to a gene: 12. CDR3 sequence reads: CASSLFGQDGRANYGYTF. Written as DNA, the CDR3 is TGCGCCAGCAGCTTGTTTGGACAGGATGGTAGGGCTAACTATGGCTACACCTTC. The full variable domain, its missing parts supplied by reference TRBV5-1 and TRBJ1-2, is KAGVTQTPRYLIKTRGQQVTLSCSPISGHRSVSWYQQTPGQGLQFLFEYFSETQRNKGNFPGRFSGRQFSNSRSEMNVSTLELGDSALYLCASSLFGQDGRANYGYTFGSGTRLTVV.

This clonotype has just a few counts. The chain is built from TRBV6-1 and TRBJ2-3, with D perhaps being TRBD1 or TRBD2 (5 bases each). The V end lost 5 bases, the J end lost 2 bases, and 14 bases lay between the germline ends. The CDR3 contains 15 residues. CDR1 and CDR2 (germline): MNHNS, SASEGT. The CDR3 DNA reads as TGTGCCAGCAGTCGGGACGGGTTATCCACAGATACGCAGTATTTT. Encoded protein: CASSRDGLSTDTQYF.

There are many counts of this clonotype. The chain uses TRBV6-2 or TRBV6-3 and TRBJ1-2; the match to TRBD1 covers 7 bases. Germline-derived CDR1 and CDR2 are MNHEY and SVGEGT. Germline trimming cut 6 bases from V and 0 bases from J; bases unmatched to any gene: 4. There are 14 residues in the CDR3. The CDR3 sequence is CASRRTGANYGYTF. DNA of the CDR3: TGTGCCAGCAGGCGTACAGGGGCTAACTATGGCTACACCTTC.

Many counts were recorded for this clonotype. The genes are TRBV5-1 and TRBJ1-2; TRBD1 aligns across 7 bases. Germline V gene lookup returns CDR1 SGHRS and CDR2 YFSETQ. The V gene end was trimmed by 0 bases and the J gene end by 2 bases; junction bases not matched to a gene: 10. This CDR3 spans 17 amino acids. The CDR3 DNA reads as TGCGCCAGCAGCTTGGGTGTACGGGACAGTGGCAACTATGGCTACACCTTC. This gives the protein CASSLGVRDSGNYGYTF.

This chain uses TRBV30 with TRBJ1-1, with D possibly TRBD1 on 6 matching bases. Looked up from germline, CDR1 is GTSNPN and CDR2 is SVGIG (reference sequence). The CDR3 is 13 residues long. Deletions cut 2 bases from V and 5 bases from J, with 12 bases between. The CDR3 sequence is CAWSIPGDTEAFF. For the CDR3, the DNA is TGTGCCTGGAGTATACCAGGGGATACTGAAGCTTTCTTT.

Worth noting for this clonotype: A much larger clone lies a single base off, so this may be a read error. The rearrangement links TRBV11-3 to TRBJ1-1; no clear D. The CDR3 loop spans 12 amino acids. V lost 5 bases and J 3 bases, leaving 7 bases between the germline ends. Germline V lookup: CDR1 SGHNT, CDR2 YENEEA. The CDR3 protein is CASSGEDTEAFF. The CDR3 coding sequence is TGTGCCAGCAGCGGAGAGGACACTGAAGCTTTCTTT.

This clonotype was detected only once. The chain is built from TRBV6-1 and TRBJ1-5; no firm D call. Trimming left V 3 bases short and J 5 bases short, with 8 bases between. The CDR3 loop spans 13 amino acids. CDR1 is MNHNS, CDR2 SASEGT, per germline. The CDR3 spells CASSDSAYQPQHF. Written as DNA, the CDR3 is TGTGCCAGCAGTGACAGCGCTTATCAGCCCCAGCATTTT.

The chain is built from TRBV12-3 or TRBV12-4 and TRBJ1-1; 12 bases line up with TRBD1. This CDR3 is 13 amino acids long. V shed 6 bases and J 8 bases; nucleotides not matched to a gene: 4. CDR3 protein: CASSWDRGPEAFF. The CDR3 DNA follows: TGTGCCAGCAGCTGGGACAGGGGGCCCGAAGCTTTCTTT.

The rearrangement joins TRBV3-1 to TRBJ2-1; the match to TRBD2 covers 12 bases. The CDR3 covers 16 residues. CDR1 is LGHDT and CDR2 is YNNKEL in the germline V gene (reference sequence). Trimming removed 3 bases from V and 8 bases from J; junction bases left unmatched: 8. CDR3 DNA sequence: TGTGCCAGCAGCCAGGACCCTAGCGGGGGGGCGGATGAGCAGTTCTTC. Its protein product is CASSQDPSGGADEQFF.

The chain links TRBV5-4 to TRBJ1-1; TRBD1 matches at 9 bases. In germline, CDR1 is SGHNT, CDR2 YYREEE (reference sequence). This CDR3 spans 15 amino acids. V shed 0 bases and J 5 bases; nucleotides not matched to a gene: 5. CDR3 sequence (DNA): TGTGCCAGCAGCTTGGAACAGGGGGCAGGAACTGAAGCTTTCTTT. It translates to CASSLEQGAGTEAFF.

The sample holds a few counts of this clonotype. The genes are TRBV5-1 and TRBJ1-2; weak D call: TRBD1 (6 bases). Trimming stripped 4 bases from V and 8 bases from J, with 12 bases between. The CDR3 is made up of 12 amino acids. From germline, CDR1 is SGHRS and CDR2 YFSETQ. Here the CDR3 DNA reads TGCGCCAGCAGCCTGGACAGCAAGGGCTACACCTTC. It yields the protein CASSLDSKGYTF.

This clonotype has ten or more counts. V and J are TRBV11-2 and TRBJ1-4, with D unclear. V shed 5 bases and J shed 5 bases, with 15 bases lying between them. Germline CDR1 and CDR2: SGHAT and FQNNGV. The CDR3 length is 15 residues. CDR3 residues: CASSQQVRPNEKLFF. The CDR3 DNA reads TGTGCCAGCAGCCAACAAGTCCGGCCGAATGAAAAACTGTTTTTT.

This clonotype has at least ten counts. This chain uses TRBV6-2 or TRBV6-3 with TRBJ1-1; 10 positions match TRBD1. The CDR3 has 16 residues. Germline V gives CDR1 MNHEY, CDR2 SVGEGT. Losses at the gene ends were 6 bases for V and 0 bases for J; bases not matched to a gene: 7. CDR3 loop: CASRSGGQGMNTEAFF. The CDR3 DNA sequence: TGTGCCAGCAGATCCGGGGGACAGGGGATGAACACTGAAGCTTTCTTT.